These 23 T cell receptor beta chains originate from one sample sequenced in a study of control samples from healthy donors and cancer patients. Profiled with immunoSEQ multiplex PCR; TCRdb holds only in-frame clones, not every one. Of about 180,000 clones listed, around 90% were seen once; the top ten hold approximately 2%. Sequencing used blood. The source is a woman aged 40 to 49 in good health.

CDR3 DNA sequence: TGTGCCAGCAGCTTGGACAGTGCCACCTACGAGCAGTACTTC. It specifies CASSLDSATYEQYF. The chain uses TRBV11-1 and TRBJ2-7, with a weak D call TRBD1 (6 bases). The CDR3 is 14 residues long. Trimming left V 3 bases short and J 2 bases short, with 11 bases between. Germline V CDR1 and CDR2: SGHAT, FQDESV (reference sequence).

The CDR3 region has the DNA TGTGCCAGCAGCTCCTCGTGGGGCTATGGCTACACCTTC. Translated, it gives CASSSSWGYGYTF. The genes are TRBV16 and TRBJ1-2; unclear D gene. This CDR3 comprises 13 residues. V dropped 5 bases and J dropped 4 bases, with 11 bases sitting between them. Per the germline V gene, CDR1 is KGHSY and CDR2 is FQNENV.

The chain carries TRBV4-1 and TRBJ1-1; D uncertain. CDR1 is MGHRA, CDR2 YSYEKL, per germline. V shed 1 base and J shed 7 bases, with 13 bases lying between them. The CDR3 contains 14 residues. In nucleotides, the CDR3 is TGCGCCAGCAGCCAAGGTCGAAAAAGGGATGAAGCTTTCTTT. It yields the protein CASSQGRKRDEAFF.

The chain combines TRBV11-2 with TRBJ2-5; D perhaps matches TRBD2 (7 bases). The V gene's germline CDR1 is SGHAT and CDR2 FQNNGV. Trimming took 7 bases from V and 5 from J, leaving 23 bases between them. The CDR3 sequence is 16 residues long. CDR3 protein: CASTQAVGGAWETQYF. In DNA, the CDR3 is TGTGCCAGCACCCAAGCGGTGGGGGGGGCTTGGGAGACCCAGTACTTC.

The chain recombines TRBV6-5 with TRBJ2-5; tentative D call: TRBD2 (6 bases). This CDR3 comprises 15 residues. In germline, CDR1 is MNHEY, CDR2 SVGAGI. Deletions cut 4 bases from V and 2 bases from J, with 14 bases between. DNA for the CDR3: TGTGCCAGCAGTTCTCTCGGTAGCGGACAAGAGACCCAGTACTTC. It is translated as CASSSLGSGQETQYF.

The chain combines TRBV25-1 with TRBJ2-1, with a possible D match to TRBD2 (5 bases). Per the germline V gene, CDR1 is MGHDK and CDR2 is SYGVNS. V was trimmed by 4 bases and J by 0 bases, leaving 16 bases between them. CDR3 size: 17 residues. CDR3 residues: CASSGLKEAASYNEQFF. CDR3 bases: TGTGCCAGCAGTGGCCTTAAGGAGGCTGCCTCCTACAATGAGCAGTTCTTC.

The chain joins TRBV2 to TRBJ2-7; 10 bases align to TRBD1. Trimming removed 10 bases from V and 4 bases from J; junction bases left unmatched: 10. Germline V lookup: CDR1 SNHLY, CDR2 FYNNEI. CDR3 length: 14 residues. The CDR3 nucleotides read TGTGCCACCGACGAAGGACAGGGGGTTTACGAGCAGTACTTC. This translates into CATDEGQGVYEQYF.

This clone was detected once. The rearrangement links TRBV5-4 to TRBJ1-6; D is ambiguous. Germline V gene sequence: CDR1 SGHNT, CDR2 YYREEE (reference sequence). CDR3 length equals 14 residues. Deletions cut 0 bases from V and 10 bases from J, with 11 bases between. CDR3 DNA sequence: TGTGCCAGCAGCTTGGAATCCGCGGGATCACCCCTCCACTTT. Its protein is CASSLESAGSPLHF.

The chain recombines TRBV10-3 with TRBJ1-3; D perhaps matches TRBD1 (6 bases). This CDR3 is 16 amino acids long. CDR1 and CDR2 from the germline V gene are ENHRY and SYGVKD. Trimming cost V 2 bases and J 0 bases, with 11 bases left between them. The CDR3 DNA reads TGTGCCATCAGTGAGGCACAGGGAAGCTCTGGAAACACCATATATTTT. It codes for CAISEAQGSSGNTIYF.

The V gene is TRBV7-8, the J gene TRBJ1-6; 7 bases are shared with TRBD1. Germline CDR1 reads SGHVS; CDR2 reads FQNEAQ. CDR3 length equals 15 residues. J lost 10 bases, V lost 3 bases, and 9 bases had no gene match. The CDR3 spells CASSFYRGSSSPLHF. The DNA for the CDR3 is TGTGCCAGCAGCTTCTACAGGGGAAGTAGCTCACCCCTCCACTTT.

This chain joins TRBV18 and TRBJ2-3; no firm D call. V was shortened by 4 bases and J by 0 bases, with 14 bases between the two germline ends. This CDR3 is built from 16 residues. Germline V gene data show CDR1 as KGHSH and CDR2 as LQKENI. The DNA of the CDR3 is TGTGCCAGCTCACTAAACATAAGTCCTAGCACAGATACGCAGTATTTT. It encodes CASSLNISPSTDTQYF.

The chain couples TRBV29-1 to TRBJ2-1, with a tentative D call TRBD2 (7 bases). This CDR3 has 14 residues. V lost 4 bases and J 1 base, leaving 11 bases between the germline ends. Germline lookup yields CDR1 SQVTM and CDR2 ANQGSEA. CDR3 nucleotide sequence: TGCAGCGTTGTGGGGGGGGCGTCCTACAATGAGCAGTTCTTC. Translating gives CSVVGGASYNEQFF.

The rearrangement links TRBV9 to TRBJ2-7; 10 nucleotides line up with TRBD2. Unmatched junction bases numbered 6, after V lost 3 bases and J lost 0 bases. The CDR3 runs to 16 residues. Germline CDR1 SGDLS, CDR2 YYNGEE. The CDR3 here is CASSASGTSASYEQYF. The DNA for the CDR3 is TGTGCCAGCAGCGCGTCCGGGACTAGCGCCTCCTACGAGCAGTACTTC.

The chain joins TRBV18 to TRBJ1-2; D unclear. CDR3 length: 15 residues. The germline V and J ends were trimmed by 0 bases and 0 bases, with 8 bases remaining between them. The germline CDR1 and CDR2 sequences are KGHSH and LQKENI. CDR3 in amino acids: CASSPPTVPNYGYTF. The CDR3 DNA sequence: TGTGCCAGCTCACCACCGACTGTCCCTAACTATGGCTACACCTTC.

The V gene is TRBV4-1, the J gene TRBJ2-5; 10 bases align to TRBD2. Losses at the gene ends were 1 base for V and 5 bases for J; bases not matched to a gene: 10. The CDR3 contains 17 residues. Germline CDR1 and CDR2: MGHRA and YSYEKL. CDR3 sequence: CASSQAFSSGGGETQYF. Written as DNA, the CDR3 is TGCGCCAGCAGCCAAGCTTTTTCTAGCGGGGGCGGGGAGACCCAGTACTTC.

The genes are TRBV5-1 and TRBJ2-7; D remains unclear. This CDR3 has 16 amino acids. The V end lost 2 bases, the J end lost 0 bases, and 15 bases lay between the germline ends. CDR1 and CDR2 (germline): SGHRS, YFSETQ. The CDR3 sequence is CASSLHLGSSSYEQYF. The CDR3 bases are TGCGCCAGCAGCTTACACCTTGGTAGTAGCTCCTACGAGCAGTACTTC.

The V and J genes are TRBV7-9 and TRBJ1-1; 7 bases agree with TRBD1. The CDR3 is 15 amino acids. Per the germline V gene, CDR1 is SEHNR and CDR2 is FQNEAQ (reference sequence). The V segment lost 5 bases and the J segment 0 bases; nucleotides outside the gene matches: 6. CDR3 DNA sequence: TGTGCCAGCAGCCAGGGGGTGGGAATGAACACTGAAGCTTTCTTT. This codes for CASSQGVGMNTEAFF. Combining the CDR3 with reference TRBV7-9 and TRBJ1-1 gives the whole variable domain DTGVSQNPRHKITKRGQNVTFRCDPISEHNRLYWYRQTLGQGPEFLTYFQNEAQLEKSRLLSDRFSAERPKGSFSTLEIQRTEQGDSAMYLCASSQGVGMNTEAFFGQGTRLTVV.

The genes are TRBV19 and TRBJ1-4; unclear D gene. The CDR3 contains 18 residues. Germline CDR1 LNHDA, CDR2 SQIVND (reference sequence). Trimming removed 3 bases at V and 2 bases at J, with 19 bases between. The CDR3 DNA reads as TGTGCCAGTAGTATTAAAGGCATAACCTGGGCGACTAATGAAAAACTGTTTTTT. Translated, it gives CASSIKGITWATNEKLFF.

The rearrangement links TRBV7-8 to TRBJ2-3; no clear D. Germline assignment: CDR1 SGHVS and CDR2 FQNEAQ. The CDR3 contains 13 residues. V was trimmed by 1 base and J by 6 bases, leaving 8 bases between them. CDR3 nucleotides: TGTGCCAGCAGCTTAGGTGTTCCGGATACGCAGTATTTT. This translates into CASSLGVPDTQYF.

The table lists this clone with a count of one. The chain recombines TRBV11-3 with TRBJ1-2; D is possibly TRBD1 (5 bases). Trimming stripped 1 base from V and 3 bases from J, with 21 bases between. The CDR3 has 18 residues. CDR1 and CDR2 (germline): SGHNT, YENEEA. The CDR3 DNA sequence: TGTGCCAGCAGCTTAGCGGGGCCGGGCCCCTCAGGCGACTATGGCTACACCTTC. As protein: CASSLAGPGPSGDYGYTF.

The CDR3 region has the DNA TGCGCCAGCAGTGGAGGGAACCAAGAGACCCAGTACTTC. Its translation is CASSGGNQETQYF. This chain connects TRBV5-1 to TRBJ2-5, with D possibly being TRBD2 (6 bases). The CDR3 extends over 13 amino acids. V lost 5 bases and J lost 0, with 8 bases in between. Germline V gene data show CDR1 as SGHRS and CDR2 as YFSETQ.

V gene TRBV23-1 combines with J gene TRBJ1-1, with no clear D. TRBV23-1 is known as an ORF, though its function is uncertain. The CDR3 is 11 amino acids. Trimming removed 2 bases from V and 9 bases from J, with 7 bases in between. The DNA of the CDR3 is TGCGCCAGCAGTCAAAATCGAAAAGCTTTCTTT. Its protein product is CASSQNRKAFF.

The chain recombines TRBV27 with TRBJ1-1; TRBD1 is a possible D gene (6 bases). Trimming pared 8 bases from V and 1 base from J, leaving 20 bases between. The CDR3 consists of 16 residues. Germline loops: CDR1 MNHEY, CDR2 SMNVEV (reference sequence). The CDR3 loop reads CASGELSGVANTEAFF. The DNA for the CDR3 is TGTGCCAGCGGGGAGCTTTCAGGGGTGGCGAACACTGAAGCTTTCTTT.